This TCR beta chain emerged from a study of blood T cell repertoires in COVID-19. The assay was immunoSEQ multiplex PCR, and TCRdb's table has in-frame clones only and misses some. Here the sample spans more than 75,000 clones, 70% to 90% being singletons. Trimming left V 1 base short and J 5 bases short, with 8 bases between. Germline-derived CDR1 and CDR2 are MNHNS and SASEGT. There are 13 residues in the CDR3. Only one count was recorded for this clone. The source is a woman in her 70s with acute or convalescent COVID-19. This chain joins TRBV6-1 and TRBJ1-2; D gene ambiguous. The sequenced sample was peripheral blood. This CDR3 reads CASSEGRWYGYTF. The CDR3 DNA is TGTGCCAGCAGTGAAGGCAGGTGGTATGGCTACACCTTC.